This note documents a single T cell receptor beta chain sequence. Whole blood without T cell sorting served as the source of isolated total RNA. This specimen belongs to a study of monozygotic twins with inflammatory bowel disease. There were eight separate reactions per sample in which cDNA was made. From the 5' RACE reads, TCRdb lists one entry per CDR3 protein and no DNA. The sample is made up of under 130,000 distinct CDR3 sequences, and the top ten hold 1.9% of it. The CDR3 runs to 17 residues. The germline CDR1 and CDR2 sequences are LGHNA and YNFKEQ. The TCR originated in a human donor with ulcerative colitis or Crohn's disease, or a healthy co-twin of an affected twin (not recorded which). Sequencing input: blood. The chain carries TRBV4-2 and TRBJ2-3; the TCRdb call, TRBD1, lacks DNA for checking. CDR3 sequence: CASSPRRRRGQTDTQYF.